Listed here are 26 T cell receptor beta chains from one sample, sequenced in a study of CD8+ T cells in alopecia areata. Once RNA had been extracted, it was reverse transcribed into cDNA to act as the sequencing template. Method: immunoSEQ multiplex PCR; TCRdb's copy keeps in-frame clones and lacks some. The table lists some 150,000 clones, less than 75% of them singletons. The sequencing used CD8+ T cells sorted from blood, collected at week 0. The receptors derive from a human donor with alopecia areata.

This clone was counted a single time. This rearrangement joins TRBV5-1 to TRBJ2-1; 11 bases are a match to TRBD2. Germline CDR1 SGHRS, CDR2 YFSETQ. Trimming took 2 bases from V and 5 from J; bases not matched to a gene: 3. The CDR3 extends over 15 amino acids. The CDR3 DNA reads TGCGCCAGCAGCTTATCTAGCGGGGGGCACAATGAGCAGTTCTTC. Translated, it gives CASSLSSGGHNEQFF. Full variable domain (rest looked up from reference TRBV5-1 and TRBJ2-1): KAGVTQTPRYLIKTRGQQVTLSCSPISGHRSVSWYQQTPGQGLQFLFEYFSETQRNKGNFPGRFSGRQFSNSRSEMNVSTLELGDSALYLCASSLSSGGHNEQFFGPGTRLTVL.

This sequence joins TRBV2 and TRBJ2-7, with TRBD2 matching 9 bases. J gave up 5 bases and V 3 bases, and 8 bases lay outside the gene matches. Germline-derived CDR1 and CDR2 are SNHLY and FYNNEI. The length of the CDR3 is 15 residues. The CDR3 loop is CASSEWRRGGNEQYF. The CDR3 coding sequence is TGTGCCAGCAGTGAGTGGCGGCGGGGGGGGAACGAGCAGTACTTC.

V and J are TRBV12-5 and TRBJ2-7; 7 bases match TRBD1. Germline values: CDR1 LGHNT, CDR2 FRNRAP. The ends lost 4 bases at V and 4 bases at J; junction bases unmatched: 7. This CDR3 comprises 14 residues. The CDR3 protein is CASGSWTGQYEQYF. The CDR3 DNA sequence: TGTGCTAGTGGTTCCTGGACAGGACAGTACGAGCAGTACTTC.

The chain combines TRBV4-2 with TRBJ1-5, with D perhaps TRBD1 (6 bases). V lost 0 bases, J lost 7 bases, and 16 bases lay in between. The CDR3 runs to 16 residues. The germline V gene has CDR1 LGHNA and CDR2 YNFKEQ. The CDR3 sequence: CASSQDLPGGGQPQHF. The DNA for the CDR3 is TGTGCCAGCAGCCAAGATCTTCCGGGGGGCGGGCAGCCCCAGCATTTT.

This clone turned up a few times. The chain employs TRBV14 and TRBJ2-3; TRBD2 is a possible D gene (5 bases). Trimming removed 4 bases from V and 4 bases from J, with 15 bases in between. The germline V gene encodes CDR1 SGHDN and CDR2 FVKESK. This CDR3 is built from 15 residues. Here the CDR3 DNA reads TGTGCCAGCAGCCCCCTAGGTGCGGGTCCAGATACGCAGTATTTT. Its protein is CASSPLGAGPDTQYF.

The gene calls are TRBV19 and TRBJ1-1; 7 bases align to TRBD1. J lost 0 bases, V lost 4 bases, and 2 bases had no gene match. From germline, CDR1 is LNHDA and CDR2 SQIVND (reference sequence). This CDR3 is built from 14 residues. The CDR3 reads CASSRQGVNTEAFF. In nucleotides, the CDR3 is TGTGCCAGTAGTAGACAGGGAGTGAACACTGAAGCTTTCTTT. The variable domain in full, completed from reference TRBV19 and TRBJ1-1, reads DGGITQSPKYLFRKEGQNVTLSCEQNLNHDAMYWYRQDPGQGLRLIYYSQIVNDFQKGDIAEGYSVSREKKESFPLTVTSAQKNPTAFYLCASSRQGVNTEAFFGQGTRLTVV.

This sequence joins TRBV11-2 and TRBJ2-5; 8 bases match TRBD2. CDR1 and CDR2 from the germline V gene are SGHAT and FQNNGV. The CDR3 runs to 18 residues. The ends lost 5 bases at V and 0 bases at J; junction bases unmatched: 14. For the CDR3, the DNA is TGTGCCAGCAGCCCGCGGGGGGTGGACAGCCAGTACCAAGAGACCCAGTACTTC. This gives the protein CASSPRGVDSQYQETQYF.

The gene calls are TRBV7-9 and TRBJ2-3; D gene ambiguous. CDR1 is SEHNR, CDR2 FQNEAQ, per germline (reference sequence). Trimming took 0 bases from V and 0 from J, leaving 7 bases between them. The CDR3 has 15 residues. CDR3 coding DNA: TGTGCCAGCAGCTTAGCCAGCACTAGCACAGATACGCAGTATTTT. Encoded protein: CASSLASTSTDTQYF.

The chain joins TRBV6-5 to TRBJ1-5; no clear D gene. Trimming took 8 bases from V and 2 from J, leaving 16 bases between them. Germline values: CDR1 MNHEY, CDR2 SVGAGI. The CDR3 has 15 amino acids. The CDR3 DNA is TGTGCCAGCGGCTATAAAGGAGTTGGCAATCAGCCCCAGCATTTT. As protein: CASGYKGVGNQPQHF.

The CDR3 DNA sequence: TGTGCCAGCAGCCCCGGGGACGGCCGATACGAGCAGTACTTC. Protein product: CASSPGDGRYEQYF. The V call is TRBV13, the J call TRBJ2-7; D possibly uses TRBD1 or TRBD2 (5 bases each). This CDR3 has 14 residues. V was cut by 5 bases and J by 4 bases, with 15 bases left in between. Germline CDR1 and CDR2: PRHDT and FYEKMQ (reference sequence).

The gene calls are TRBV29-1 and TRBJ2-1, with D possibly matching TRBD2 (6 bases). CDR3 size: 14 residues. Trimming took 4 bases from V and 0 from J, leaving 10 bases between them. The germline V gene encodes CDR1 SQVTM and CDR2 ANQGSEA. The CDR3 DNA is TGCAGCGTTGCCGGAGGGAGCTCCTACAATGAGCAGTTCTTC. Protein: CSVAGGSSYNEQFF.

This chain connects TRBV15 to TRBJ1-5; D unclear. The CDR3 is made up of 13 amino acids. From germline, CDR1 is LNHNV and CDR2 YYDKDF (reference sequence). Trimming shortened V by 2 bases and J by 1 base, and 3 bases separated the two germline ends. CDR3: CATSRPSNQPQHF. DNA of the CDR3: TGTGCCACCAGCAGACCGAGCAATCAGCCCCAGCATTTT. Full variable domain (missing parts from reference TRBV15 and TRBJ1-5): DAMVIQNPRYQVTQFGKPVTLSCSQTLNHNVMYWYQQKSSQAPKLLFHYYDKDFNNEADTPDNFQSRRPNTSFCFLDIRSPGLGDTAMYLCATSRPSNQPQHFGDGTRLSIL.

The V gene is TRBV6-1, the J gene TRBJ2-7; 8 positions agree with TRBD1. CDR1 is MNHNS and CDR2 is SASEGT in the germline V gene. J lost 3 bases, V lost 8 bases, and 6 bases had no gene match. The CDR3 runs 13 residues. CDR3 nucleotides: TGTGCCAGCGACCGGACAGGGCTCTACGAGCAGTACTTC. Amino acid sequence: CASDRTGLYEQYF.

This clone was seen once. The V call is TRBV7-9, the J call TRBJ2-5; TRBD1 agrees at 9 bases. V dropped 8 bases and J dropped 2; count of bases not matched to a gene: 9. Germline CDR1 SEHNR, CDR2 FQNEAQ (reference sequence). This CDR3 comprises 15 residues. CDR3: CASQRVDRGQETQYF. The CDR3 coding sequence is TGTGCCAGCCAGCGGGTAGACAGGGGGCAAGAGACCCAGTACTTC.

The rearrangement uses TRBV5-6 and TRBJ1-1; D call uncertain. V was cut by 9 bases and J by 4 bases, with 13 bases left in between. The CDR3 runs 12 residues. The germline CDR1 and CDR2 sequences are SGHDT and YYEEEE. The CDR3 bases are TGTGCCACCCAAATAGGAGGCACTGAAGCTTTCTTT. This codes for CATQIGGTEAFF.

The chain uses TRBV21-1 and TRBJ2-5; TRBD1 is the table's D call and was not checked against the DNA. TRBV21-1 is labeled a pseudogene. The CDR3 is 14 amino acids. CDR3 in amino acids: CASSTDRGQETQYF. In DNA form, the CDR3 reads TGTGCCAGCAGCACGGACAGGGGACAAGAGACCCAGTACTTC.

This chain connects TRBV6-1 to TRBJ1-1, with D unclear. V was pared by 7 bases and J by 6 bases, with 9 bases between. CDR3 length: 11 residues. Germline values: CDR1 MNHNS, CDR2 SASEGT. CDR3 protein: CASTWRSEAFF. The CDR3 DNA sequence: TGTGCCAGCACGTGGCGCTCTGAAGCTTTCTTT.

This clone was counted a single time. The V gene is TRBV14, the J gene TRBJ2-5; TRBD1 matches 9 bases. The germline V gene has CDR1 SGHDN and CDR2 FVKESK. V trimming: 3 bases; J trimming: 4 bases; junction bases outside the gene matches: 6. The CDR3 is made up of 15 amino acids. CDR3 residues: CASSQYRGQGETQYF. The CDR3 region has the DNA TGTGCCAGCAGCCAGTACAGGGGGCAGGGAGAGACCCAGTACTTC.

The chain carries TRBV13 and TRBJ2-3; D not resolved. Germline V gene lookup returns CDR1 PRHDT and CDR2 FYEKMQ (reference sequence). CDR3 size: 15 residues. V lost 1 base and J lost 1, with 9 bases in between. DNA of the CDR3: TGTGCCAGCAGCTTAGTGGCAGGAGGCACAGATACGCAGTATTTT. It specifies CASSLVAGGTDTQYF.

The chain combines TRBV29-1 with TRBJ1-2; a possible D gene is TRBD1 (6 bases). This CDR3 has 13 residues. Germline values: CDR1 SQVTM, CDR2 ANQGSEA. V shed 5 bases and J shed 3 bases, with 13 bases lying between them. The CDR3: CSVPRTVDYGYTF. The CDR3 DNA reads TGCAGCGTTCCCCGGACAGTAGACTATGGCTACACCTTC.

This chain connects TRBV7-8 to TRBJ1-1; 9 bases map to TRBD1. V lost 5 bases to trimming and J lost 1 base; unmatched junction nucleotides: 5. Germline CDR1 reads SGHVS; CDR2 reads FQNEAQ. CDR3 length: 15 amino acids. DNA for the CDR3: TGTGCCAGCAGCCCCCGGACAGGGGAGAACACTGAAGCTTTCTTT. Translation: CASSPRTGENTEAFF. Drawing the rest from reference TRBV7-8 and TRBJ1-1, the complete variable domain is GAGVSQSPRYKVAKRGQDVALRCDPISGHVSLFWYQQALGQGPEFLTYFQNEAQLDKSGLPSDRFFAERPEGSVSTLKIQRTQQEDSAVYLCASSPRTGENTEAFFGQGTRLTVV.

This clone was seen only once. The J gene is TRBJ2-7, the V gene TRBV27, with 7 bases lining up with TRBD2. Germline loops: CDR1 MNHEY, CDR2 SMNVEV (reference sequence). The CDR3 spans 15 residues. V lost 3 bases and J lost 2; bases outside the gene matches: 7. CDR3: CASSLGLAVAYEQYF. CDR3 nucleotide sequence: TGTGCCAGCAGTTTGGGGCTAGCGGTAGCCTACGAGCAGTACTTC.

The V and J genes are TRBV5-6 and TRBJ2-7, with D perhaps TRBD2 (5 bases). Germline-derived CDR1 and CDR2 are SGHDT and YYEEEE. The CDR3 is made up of 14 amino acids. The V gene lost 0 bases and the J gene lost 3 bases, with 10 bases spanning the gap. The CDR3 reads CASSLGRSVYEQYF. For the CDR3, the DNA is TGTGCCAGCAGCTTGGGGAGGTCCGTCTACGAGCAGTACTTC.

The CDR3 loop reads CASTMGGGEQFF. CDR3 bases: TGCGCCAGCACCATGGGAGGGGGTGAGCAGTTCTTC. The chain uses TRBV5-1 and TRBJ2-1; D may be TRBD2 (7 bases). Deletions cut 6 bases from V and 9 bases from J, with 13 bases between. Germline CDR1 and CDR2: SGHRS and YFSETQ. CDR3 length: 12 amino acids.

The J gene is TRBJ2-5, the V gene TRBV7-3; D is unresolved. The CDR3 runs 13 residues. Germline CDR1 SGHTA, CDR2 FQGTGA. The ends were cut back, 3 bases at V and 5 bases at J, with 10 bases in the middle. The CDR3 reads CASSFLPQETQYF. The DNA of the CDR3 is TGTGCCAGCAGCTTTCTCCCGCAGGAGACCCAGTACTTC.

The V gene is TRBV15, the J gene TRBJ1-4; possibly TRBD1 for D (6 bases). Looked up from germline, CDR1 is LNHNV and CDR2 is YYDKDF (reference sequence). This CDR3 has 15 amino acids. Trimming took off 0 bases at V and 10 bases at J, with 15 bases between the two ends. The CDR3 sequence is CATSRDLGTTSKLFF. The CDR3 nucleotides read TGTGCCACCAGCAGAGATCTTGGGACAACTTCAAAACTGTTTTTT.